Listed below are T cell receptor beta chains from one sample, sequenced in a study of PD-1 blockade in classical Hodgkin lymphoma. The method was immunoSEQ multiplex PCR; TCRdb's version includes in-frame clones alone and lacks a portion of them. The sample shows 20,000 to 25,000 clones, around 85% of them seen only once. This specimen consisted of CD4+ T cells from blood, obtained before the fourth cycle of nivolumab. The receptors come from a human donor with classical Hodgkin lymphoma. The CDR3 runs from the conserved cysteine through the conserved F or W. Only some rows state a clone size, as once, few, many or a class for expanded clones.

j_gene,v_gene,abundance,CDR3aa
TRBJ1-1,TRBV7-2,few,CASSRGTEAFF
TRBJ2-1,TRBV7-7,-,CASSLGQGVEQFF
TRBJ1-2,TRBV7-2,-,CASSLREGQGNGYTF
TRBJ2-7,TRBV29-1,few,CSVGGQGTYYEQYF
TRBJ1-1,TRBV5-1,-,CASSLAGRVIVDTEAFF
TRBJ1-2,TRBV6-5,few,CASSYYGTGGDGYTF
TRBJ1-1,TRBV5-1,-,CASSLTAEANTEAFF
TRBJ2-6,TRBV10-3,-,CAIAAGGTGANVLTF
TRBJ1-1,TRBV27,once,CASRWTGLRTEAFF
TRBJ2-5,TRBV12-5,-,CASGKTGEQETQYF
TRBJ2-7,TRBV30,-,CAGDTSYEQYF
TRBJ2-2,TRBV9,once,CASSVGLHTGELFF
TRBJ2-5,TRBV19,once,CASSRTGLIDQYF
TRBJ1-2,TRBV4-2,-,CASSQARENYGYTF
TRBJ1-1,TRBV6-6,-,CASSSMGGAEAFF
TRBJ2-5,TRBV9,-,CASSVADETQYF
TRBJ2-3,TRBV4-3,few,CASSLQRGDTDTQYF
TRBJ1-1,TRBV7-9,-,CASAGDTEAFF
TRBJ2-5,TRBV7-9,-,CASSLVSGQGGETQYF
TRBJ2-7,TRBV28,-,CASSSATGSYEQYF
TRBJ2-2,TRBV4-3,-,CASSQWNTGELFF
TRBJ2-7,TRBV7-9,-,CASSLAGHLGEQYF
TRBJ1-2,TRBV6-5,-,CASSYGTSYGYTF
TRBJ2-3,TRBV9,-,CASSVAGGDTQYF
TRBJ2-3,TRBV28,-,CASNPGGTDTQYF
TRBJ2-7,TRBV6-5,once,CASRHGQGESYEQYF
TRBJ1-1,TRBV6-1,-,CASNRGRNTEAFF
TRBJ1-2,TRBV18,-,CASSPGQANYGYTF
TRBJ2-7,TRBV28,-,CASRGSYEQYF
TRBJ2-3,TRBV7-3,-,CASSPTRLDTQYF
TRBJ2-7,TRBV27,-,CASNNEQYF